This T cell receptor (beta chain) was observed in a study of glioma-infiltrating T cells. Overall study findings and caveats: Non-neoplastic patients had below-expected tissue-blood divergence, while all gliomas exceeded expectation. Tissue and blood shared very few CDR3 sequences.

Using RNA template, CDR3s of TCR alpha and beta were amplified with iRepertoire arm-PCR. Tissue mRNA or PBMC total RNA, roughly 100-400 ng, went into one-step reverse transcription and amplification. A single record per CDR3 protein comes from TCRdb applying MiXCR to the multiplex PCR reads. The sample holds about 130,000 distinct CDR3 sequences, about 22% seen once. As regards this clonotype: Antigen: not known.

Per the germline V gene, CDR1 is DFQATT and CDR2 is SNEGSKA (reference sequence). V dropped 5 bases and J dropped 1; count of bases not matched to a gene: 13. This CDR3 has 18 amino acids. The receptor's source is a human donor with low-grade glioma or glioblastoma, undergoing nonglioma brain surgery, or in good health (not recorded which). The J gene is TRBJ2-6, the V gene TRBV20-1; TRBD1 matches at 8 bases. Sequencing was carried out using glioma tissue, nonneoplastic brain tissue, or PBMCs (not recorded which). The DNA for the CDR3 is TGCAGTGCTCCACCGTCAGGGGGCGAAAGGTCTGGGGCCAACGTCCTGACTTTC. It specifies CSAPPSGGERSGANVLTF.